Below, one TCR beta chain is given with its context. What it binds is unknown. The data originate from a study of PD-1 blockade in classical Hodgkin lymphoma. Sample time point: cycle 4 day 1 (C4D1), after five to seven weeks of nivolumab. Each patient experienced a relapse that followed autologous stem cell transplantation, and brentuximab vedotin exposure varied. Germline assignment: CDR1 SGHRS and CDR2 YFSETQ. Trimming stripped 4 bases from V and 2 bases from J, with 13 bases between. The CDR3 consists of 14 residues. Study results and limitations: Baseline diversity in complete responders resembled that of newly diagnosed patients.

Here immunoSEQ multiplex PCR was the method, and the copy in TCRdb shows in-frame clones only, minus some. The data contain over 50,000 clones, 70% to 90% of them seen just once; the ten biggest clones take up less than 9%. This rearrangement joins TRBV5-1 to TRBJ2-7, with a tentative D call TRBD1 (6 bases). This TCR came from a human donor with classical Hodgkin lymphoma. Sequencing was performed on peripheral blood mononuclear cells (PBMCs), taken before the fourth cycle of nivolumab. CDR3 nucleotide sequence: TGCGCCAGCAGCGAACAGGGCTCACCCTACGAGCAGTACTTC. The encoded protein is CASSEQGSPYEQYF.